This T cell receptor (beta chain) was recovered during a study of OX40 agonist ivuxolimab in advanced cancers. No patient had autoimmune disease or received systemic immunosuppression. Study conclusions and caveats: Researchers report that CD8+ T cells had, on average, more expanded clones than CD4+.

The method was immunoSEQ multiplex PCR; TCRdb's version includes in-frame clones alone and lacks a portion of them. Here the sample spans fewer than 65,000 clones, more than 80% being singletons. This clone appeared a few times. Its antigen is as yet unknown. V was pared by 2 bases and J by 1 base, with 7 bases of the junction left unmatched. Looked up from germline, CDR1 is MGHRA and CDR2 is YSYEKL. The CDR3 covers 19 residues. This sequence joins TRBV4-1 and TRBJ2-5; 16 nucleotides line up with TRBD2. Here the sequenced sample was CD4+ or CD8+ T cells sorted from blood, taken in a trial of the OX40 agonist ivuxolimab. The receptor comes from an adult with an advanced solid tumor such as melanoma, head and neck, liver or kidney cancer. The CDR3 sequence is CASSQQGLAGGNTQETQYF. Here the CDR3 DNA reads TGCGCCAGCAGCCAACAGGGACTAGCGGGAGGGAACACCCAAGAGACCCAGTACTTC.